A single T cell receptor beta chain is shown here with its context. The antigen is undetermined. The V gene end was trimmed by 5 bases and the J gene end by 5 bases; junction bases not matched to a gene: 7. Per the germline V gene, CDR1 is SEHNR and CDR2 is FQNEAQ (reference sequence). There are 15 residues in the CDR3. In the naive CD8 group, cells lacked CD45RO and were positively selected for CCR7, so terminally differentiated effector memory CD45RA+ cells were left out. This record belongs to a study of shared clonotypes between healthy human individuals. Sequencing used immunoSEQ multiplex PCR; TCRdb keeps in-frame clones, though not all of them. The sample includes around 2,000,000 clones, about 93% of them seen just once. The study, taken as a whole, reports: It was observed that roughly 5.1% of naive CD4 clonotypes were shared across four donors. All-four-donor shared clonotypes had higher generation probabilities than non-shared clonotypes did.

The chain employs TRBV7-9 and TRBJ2-1; 9 bases fit TRBD2. The TCR sequence derives from a man between 18 and 29 years old in good health. Some clones in this sample may be carry-over from other donors' samples. Sequenced material: naive CD8+ T cells from PBMCs. In DNA, the CDR3 is TGTGCCAGCAGCCTCCTGGGACTAGCTAACAATGAGCAGTTCTTC. Its protein product is CASSLLGLANNEQFF. The variable domain in full, completed from reference TRBV7-9 and TRBJ2-1, reads DTGVSQNPRHKITKRGQNVTFRCDPISEHNRLYWYRQTLGQGPEFLTYFQNEAQLEKSRLLSDRFSAERPKGSFSTLEIQRTEQGDSAMYLCASSLLGLANNEQFFGPGTRLTVL.